The 29 T cell receptor beta chains given below trace back to one sample, sequenced in a study of cytomegalovirus exposure and HLA in healthy donors. PCR used 60 Vbeta primers and 13 Jbeta primers. The data were produced by immunoSEQ multiplex PCR, yet TCRdb's version contains in-frame clones alone and is incomplete. The sample yields around 120,000 clones, around 79% seen once. Input material: PBMCs. Receptors originate from a woman in her 30s in good health and CMV-seropositive.

The rearrangement links TRBV5-4 to TRBJ1-2; TRBD1 aligns across 7 bases. The V and J ends lost 7 bases and 5 bases, in that order; junction bases with no gene match: 8. Germline V gene sequence: CDR1 SGHNT, CDR2 YYREEE (reference sequence). This CDR3 has 13 residues. CDR3 sequence: CASYVRGSYGYTF. The CDR3 nucleotides read TGTGCCAGCTACGTCAGGGGGTCTTATGGCTACACCTTC. Combining the CDR3 with reference TRBV5-4 and TRBJ1-2 gives the whole variable domain ETGVTQSPTHLIKTRGQQVTLRCSSQSGHNTVSWYQQALGQGPQFIFQYYREEENGRGNFPPRFSGLQFPNYSSELNVNALELDDSALYLCASYVRGSYGYTFGSGTRLTVV.

This clone was found a few times. The chain recombines TRBV9 with TRBJ2-2; D gene uncertain. V was cut by 0 bases and J by 5 bases, with 2 bases left in between. This CDR3 spans 12 amino acids. Germline-derived CDR1 and CDR2 are SGDLS and YYNGEE. CDR3 nucleotide sequence: TGTGCCAGCAGCGTAGTAACCGGGGAGCTGTTTTTT. Its translation: CASSVVTGELFF. The variable domain in full, with the rest retrieved from reference TRBV9 and TRBJ2-2, is DSGVTQTPKHLITATGQRVTLRCSPRSGDLSVYWYQQSLDQGLQFLIQYYNGEERAKGNILERFSAQQFPDLHSELNLSSLELGDSALYFCASSVVTGELFFGEGSRLTVL.

The chain carries TRBV5-4 and TRBJ1-2, with 10 positions matching TRBD1. The CDR3 extends over 17 amino acids. Losses at the gene ends were 4 bases for V and 3 bases for J; bases not matched to a gene: 12. Germline CDR1 reads SGHNT; CDR2 reads YYREEE (reference sequence). This chain's CDR3 is CASSKGQGKDRDYGYTF. CDR3 DNA: TGTGCCAGCAGCAAGGGACAGGGGAAGGATCGGGACTATGGCTACACCTTC.

The V gene is TRBV4-3, the J gene TRBJ2-1; 9 nucleotides line up with TRBD1. Germline V gene sequence: CDR1 LGHNA, CDR2 YSLEER. The trim removed 0 bases at V and 3 bases at J, leaving 9 bases unmatched. The CDR3 runs 18 residues. The CDR3 spells CASSQDGAGTGLYNEQFF. CDR3 nucleotides: TGCGCCAGCAGCCAAGATGGCGCGGGGACAGGGCTCTACAATGAGCAGTTCTTC.

The J gene is TRBJ1-5, the V gene TRBV27; D possibly corresponds to TRBD1 (5 bases). This CDR3 has 18 amino acids. V gave up 1 base and J gave up 0 bases, with 16 bases separating them. CDR1 and CDR2 (germline): MNHEY, SMNVEV (reference sequence). The CDR3 spells CASSLFGHLPSSNQPQHF. The CDR3 bases are TGTGCCAGCAGTTTATTCGGACACTTACCGTCTAGCAATCAGCCCCAGCATTTT.

This clone appeared a few times. The gene calls are TRBV6-1 and TRBJ2-1, with 11 nucleotides matching TRBD2. Per the germline V gene, CDR1 is MNHNS and CDR2 is SASEGT. The CDR3 is 15 amino acids. Trimming removed 7 bases from V and 2 bases from J; junction bases left unmatched: 4. Here the CDR3 reads CASIPGLAAYNEQFF. CDR3 nucleotide sequence: TGTGCCAGCATTCCGGGACTAGCGGCCTACAATGAGCAGTTCTTC.

The CDR3 here is CASSFDGGVSNEQFF. The CDR3 DNA is TGTGCCAGCAGCTTTGATGGGGGGGTGAGCAATGAGCAGTTCTTC. The chain employs TRBV7-3 and TRBJ2-1; 7 bases are a match to TRBD2. V trimming: 3 bases; J trimming: 6 bases; junction bases outside the gene matches: 8. Germline loops: CDR1 SGHTA, CDR2 FQGTGA. The CDR3 extends over 15 amino acids.

This clone appeared once. The CDR3 reads CASSLGSGGSTDTQYF. In DNA form, the CDR3 reads TGCGCCAGCAGCTTGGGGAGCGGGGGTAGCACAGATACGCAGTATTTT. This chain connects TRBV5-1 to TRBJ2-3, with 8 nucleotides matching TRBD2. Trimming removed 0 bases from V and 0 bases from J; junction bases left unmatched: 3. Germline V gene data show CDR1 as SGHRS and CDR2 as YFSETQ. This CDR3 is 16 amino acids long.

The rearrangement joins TRBV27 to TRBJ2-7; 9 positions match TRBD1. V gave up 6 bases and J gave up 3 bases; unmatched junction bases: 12. The length of the CDR3 is 16 residues. CDR1 is MNHEY, CDR2 SMNVEV, per germline (reference sequence). The CDR3 here is CASRREWTGAIYEQYF. The DNA of the CDR3 is TGTGCCAGCAGGCGAGAGTGGACAGGGGCGATCTACGAGCAGTACTTC.

V and J are TRBV29-1 and TRBJ1-4; possibly TRBD1 for D (5 bases). This CDR3 comprises 13 residues. Germline CDR1 reads SQVTM; CDR2 reads ANQGSEA. The ends were cut back, 3 bases at V and 4 bases at J, with 9 bases in the middle. CDR3 in DNA: TGCAGCGTTGACGGTCAGGGTAATGAAAAACTGTTTTTT. Protein product: CSVDGQGNEKLFF.

This sequence joins TRBV4-1 and TRBJ2-5, with D possibly TRBD2 on 6 matching bases. The CDR3 has 14 amino acids. Germline CDR1 reads MGHRA; CDR2 reads YSYEKL. Trimming cost V 0 bases and J 4 bases, with 9 bases left between them. The CDR3 spells CASSQDTSSETQYF. DNA for the CDR3: TGCGCCAGCAGCCAAGACACTAGCTCAGAGACCCAGTACTTC.

The chain has TRBV7-9 and TRBJ1-4; a possible D gene is TRBD1 (5 bases). The germline V gene has CDR1 SEHNR and CDR2 FQNEAQ (reference sequence). Trimming removed 5 bases from V and 0 bases from J, with 16 bases in between. This CDR3 is built from 17 residues. CDR3 sequence reads: CASSAALGAATNEKLFF. CDR3 nucleotide sequence: TGTGCCAGCAGCGCGGCCCTTGGGGCCGCAACTAATGAAAAACTGTTTTTT.

The CDR3 region is CASSLSGTGGSSAKNIQYF. For the CDR3, the DNA is TGTGCCAGCAGTTTATCGGGGACAGGGGGTTCGTCGGCCAAAAACATTCAGTACTTC. The chain has TRBV28 and TRBJ2-4, with 11 bases aligning to TRBD1. The J segment lost 1 base and the V segment lost 1 base, leaving 9 bases of the junction unmatched. The CDR3 extends over 19 amino acids. CDR1 and CDR2 (germline): MDHEN, SYDVKM.

This clone turned up a few times. The chain has TRBV13 and TRBJ2-2, with D perhaps TRBD1 (6 bases). This CDR3 has 15 residues. Trimming removed 5 bases from V and 2 bases from J, with 12 bases in between. The germline gives CDR1 PRHDT, CDR2 FYEKMQ (reference sequence). The chain's CDR3 is CASSPRTANTGELFF. CDR3 nucleotide sequence: TGTGCCAGCAGCCCAAGGACAGCAAACACCGGGGAGCTGTTTTTT.

This chain uses TRBV18 with TRBJ1-6, with 10 bases identical to TRBD1. V was clipped by 3 bases and J by 7 bases; unmatched bases: 0. Germline assignment: CDR1 KGHSH and CDR2 LQKENI. This CDR3 contains 14 residues. The CDR3 loop is CASSPDRGNSPLHF. In nucleotides, the CDR3 is TGTGCCAGCTCACCGGACAGGGGGAATTCACCCCTCCACTTT.

The chain couples TRBV28 to TRBJ2-1; 12 nucleotides line up with TRBD2. There are 18 residues in the CDR3. Germline V lookup: CDR1 MDHEN, CDR2 SYDVKM. V dropped 10 bases and J dropped 0; count of bases not matched to a gene: 13. This CDR3 reads CATETSGGPTLSYNEQFF. CDR3 nucleotide sequence: TGTGCCACTGAGACTAGCGGGGGACCGACCCTCTCCTACAATGAGCAGTTCTTC. The full variable domain, with the rest looked up from reference TRBV28 and TRBJ2-1, is DVKVTQSSRYLVKRTGEKVFLECVQDMDHENMFWYRQDPGLGLRLIYFSYDVKMKEKGDIPEGYSVSREKKERFSLILESASTNQTSMYLCATETSGGPTLSYNEQFFGPGTRLTVL.

The chain couples TRBV28 to TRBJ2-1, with TRBD1 identical over 7 bases. CDR1 is MDHEN and CDR2 is SYDVKM in the germline V gene. The CDR3 is 15 residues long. V dropped 6 bases and J dropped 1; count of bases not matched to a gene: 6. This CDR3 reads CASSLQGPSYNEQFF. DNA for the CDR3: TGTGCCAGCAGCCTACAGGGGCCTTCCTACAATGAGCAGTTCTTC.

The J gene is TRBJ1-2, the V gene TRBV6-5; TRBD1 aligns across 9 bases. Per germline, CDR1 MNHEY and CDR2 SVGAGI. The CDR3 is made up of 14 amino acids. V lost 5 bases to trimming and J lost 7 bases; unmatched junction nucleotides: 8. This chain's CDR3 is CASSGTGLWGGYTF. The CDR3 region has the DNA TGTGCCAGCAGTGGGACAGGGCTCTGGGGTGGCTACACCTTC.

This clone was observed at least ten times. The V and J genes are TRBV4-3 and TRBJ1-2, with a tentative D call TRBD1 (5 bases). The CDR3 runs 15 residues. Germline CDR1 reads LGHNA; CDR2 reads YSLEER. The ends were cut back, 0 bases at V and 3 bases at J, with 11 bases in the middle. The CDR3 nucleotides are TGCGCCAGCAGCCAAGATGGTGGGGACTACTATGGCTACACCTTC. Its protein is CASSQDGGDYYGYTF.

This clone was recorded only once. V gene TRBV27 combines with J gene TRBJ2-1; possible D gene TRBD2, 5 bases. Between the trimmed V and J ends, which lost 4 bases and 8 bases, there was a span of 12 bases. CDR1 is MNHEY and CDR2 is SMNVEV in the germline V gene (reference sequence). This CDR3 is built from 13 residues. The CDR3 region has the DNA TGTGCCAGCAGTTCCTCGGGGAAATATGAGCAGTTCTTC. Translation gives CASSSSGKYEQFF.

The chain is built from TRBV7-2 and TRBJ1-5, with 8 bases aligning to TRBD1. This CDR3 comprises 17 residues. V lost 1 base, J lost 9 bases, and 14 bases stayed unmatched. CDR1 is SGHTA and CDR2 is FQGNSA in the germline V gene. The CDR3 sequence: CASSLDSGTGAALPQHF. The CDR3 nucleotides are TGTGCCAGCAGCTTAGACTCCGGGACAGGAGCCGCGCTGCCCCAGCATTTT.

The rearrangement joins TRBV28 to TRBJ2-5, with a weak D call TRBD1 (5 bases). Trimming left V 8 bases short and J 2 bases short, with 12 bases between. CDR1 and CDR2 from the germline V gene are MDHEN and SYDVKM. This CDR3 spans 13 amino acids. CDR3: CASLRGLQETQYF. The CDR3 DNA follows: TGTGCCAGCCTAAGGGGATTACAAGAGACCCAGTACTTC.

The chain employs TRBV13 and TRBJ2-7, with D uncertain. Germline V gene data show CDR1 as PRHDT and CDR2 as FYEKMQ (reference sequence). V lost 0 bases to trimming and J lost 1 base, with 7 bases between them. This CDR3 comprises 14 residues. The CDR3 here is CASSLGDKSYEQYF. The CDR3 region has the DNA TGTGCCAGCAGCTTAGGCGACAAGTCCTACGAGCAGTACTTC.

The V gene is TRBV25-1, the J gene TRBJ1-2; D uncertain. The CDR3 spans 12 residues. CDR1 MGHDK and CDR2 SYGVNS come from the germline V gene. Trimming left V 3 bases short and J 2 bases short, with 4 bases between. CDR3 sequence (DNA): TGTGCCAGCAGTGAGGCCAACTATGGCTACACCTTC. This translates into CASSEANYGYTF.

The rearrangement uses TRBV30 and TRBJ1-2, with TRBD1 matching over 8 bases. Germline V gene lookup returns CDR1 GTSNPN and CDR2 SVGIG (reference sequence). V dropped 4 bases and J dropped 3; count of bases not matched to a gene: 13. CDR3 length: 16 amino acids. Here the CDR3 reads CAWKPNRPRGHYGYTF. The CDR3 DNA follows: TGTGCCTGGAAGCCCAACCGACCCAGGGGGCACTATGGCTACACCTTC.

A single count supports this clone. This CDR3 is also generated by other DNA sequences in the sample. The chain recombines TRBV4-1 with TRBJ1-2, with D uncertain. CDR3 size: 13 residues. The germline CDR1 and CDR2 sequences are MGHRA and YSYEKL. Trimming left V 0 bases short and J 5 bases short, with 7 bases between. The CDR3 reads CASSQERGYGYTF. CDR3 sequence (DNA): TGCGCCAGCAGCCAAGAGCGAGGATATGGCTACACCTTC.

The V and J genes are TRBV7-2 and TRBJ2-1; D ambiguous. The V end was cut by 5 bases, the J end by 8 bases, with 13 bases between. The CDR3 is 13 amino acids. Germline CDR1 and CDR2: SGHTA and FQGNSA. The CDR3: CASSLDYLDEQFF. The CDR3 DNA reads as TGTGCCAGCAGCCTTGATTATCTAGATGAGCAGTTCTTC.

The chain couples TRBV27 to TRBJ1-2; D may be TRBD1 (5 bases). Germline CDR1 and CDR2: MNHEY and SMNVEV (reference sequence). V shed 6 bases and J shed 5 bases, with 22 bases lying between them. This CDR3 is built from 16 residues. In DNA, the CDR3 is TGTGCCAGCAGCAAGCAATTTCGGGGGGTGGTGTATGGCTACACCTTC. It yields the protein CASSKQFRGVVYGYTF.

A few counts support this clone. This chain uses TRBV2 with TRBJ2-7; 7 bases fit TRBD1. This CDR3 has 13 amino acids. Looked up from germline, CDR1 is SNHLY and CDR2 is FYNNEI. With 7 bases clipped from V and 4 bases from J, the junction kept 7 bases outside the gene matches. CDR3 loop: CASTLTGLYEQYF. The CDR3 DNA reads as TGTGCCAGCACCCTGACAGGGCTATACGAGCAGTACTTC.